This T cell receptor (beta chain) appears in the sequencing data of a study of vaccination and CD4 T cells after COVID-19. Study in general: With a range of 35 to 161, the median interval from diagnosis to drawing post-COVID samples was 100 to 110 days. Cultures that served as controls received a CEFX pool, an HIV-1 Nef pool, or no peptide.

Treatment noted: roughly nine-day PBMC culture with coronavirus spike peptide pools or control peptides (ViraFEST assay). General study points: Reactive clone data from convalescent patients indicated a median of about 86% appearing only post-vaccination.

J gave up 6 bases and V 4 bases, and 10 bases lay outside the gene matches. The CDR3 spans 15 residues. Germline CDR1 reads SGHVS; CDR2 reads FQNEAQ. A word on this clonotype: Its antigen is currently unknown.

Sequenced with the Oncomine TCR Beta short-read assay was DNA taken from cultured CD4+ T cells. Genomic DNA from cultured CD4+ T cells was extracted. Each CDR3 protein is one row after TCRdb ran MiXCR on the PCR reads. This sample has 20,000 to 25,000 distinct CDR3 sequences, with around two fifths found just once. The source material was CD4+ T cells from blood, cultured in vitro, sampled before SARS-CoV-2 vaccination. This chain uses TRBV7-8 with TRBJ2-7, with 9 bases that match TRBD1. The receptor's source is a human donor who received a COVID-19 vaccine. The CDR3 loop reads CASSSQQGALCEQYF. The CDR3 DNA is TGTGCCAGCAGCTCACAACAGGGGGCGCTTTGCGAGCAGTACTTC.